This is a list of T cell receptor beta chains from one sample in a study of blood T cell repertoires in COVID-19. Measured with immunoSEQ multiplex PCR; TCRdb has only the in-frame clones, and not every one. The data contain about 200,000 clones, 80% to 90% of them seen just once; the ten biggest clones take up about 4.1%. Sequencing used peripheral blood. Every receptor here comes from a man aged 45-60 years with acute or convalescent COVID-19. The CDR3 runs from the conserved cysteine through the conserved F or W. The order of the fields is V gene, J gene, D gene, CDR3 protein. A D gene is named only where the DNA matches it firmly.

>TRBV7-9|TRBJ2-5|TRBD1
CASSLGAGGETQYF
>TRBV18|TRBJ1-5|TRBD1
CASTSTGNQPQHF
>TRBV5-1|TRBJ2-7|TRBD1
CASSLGAGTGVSYEQYF
>TRBV5-6|TRBJ1-1|TRBD1
CASSLATGDAFF
>TRBV7-9|TRBJ1-2|TRBD1
CASSLATTGSGYTF
>TRBV5-1|TRBJ2-4|TRBD1
CASRPPGQEVKNIQYF
>TRBV30|TRBJ1-2|NA
CAWSVSGAKVGYTF
>TRBV28|TRBJ1-6|NA
CASSLIYSPLHF
>TRBV5-1|TRBJ2-7|NA
CASSLATDAYEQYF
>TRBV6-5|TRBJ1-1|TRBD1
CASSPPGQGGTEAFF
>TRBV7-9|TRBJ1-1|TRBD1
CASSSKTGRNTEAFF
>TRBV29-1|TRBJ2-1|TRBD2
CSVERGVAGGFSYNEQFF